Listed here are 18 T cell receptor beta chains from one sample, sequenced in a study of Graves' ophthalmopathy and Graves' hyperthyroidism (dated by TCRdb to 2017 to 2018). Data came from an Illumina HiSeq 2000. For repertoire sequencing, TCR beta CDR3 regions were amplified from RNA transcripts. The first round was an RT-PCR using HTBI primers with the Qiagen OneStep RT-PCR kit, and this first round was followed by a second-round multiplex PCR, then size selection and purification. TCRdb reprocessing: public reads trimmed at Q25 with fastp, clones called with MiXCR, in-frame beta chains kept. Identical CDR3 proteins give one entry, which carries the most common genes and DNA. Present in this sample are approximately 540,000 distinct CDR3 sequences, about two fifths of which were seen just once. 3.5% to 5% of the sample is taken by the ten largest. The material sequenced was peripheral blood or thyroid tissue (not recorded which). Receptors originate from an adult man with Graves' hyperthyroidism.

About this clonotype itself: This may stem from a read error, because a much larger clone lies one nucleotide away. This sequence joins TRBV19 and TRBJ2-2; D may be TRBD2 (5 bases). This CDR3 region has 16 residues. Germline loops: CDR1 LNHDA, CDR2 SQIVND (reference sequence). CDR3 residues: CVSSIFATGNTGELFF. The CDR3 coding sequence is TGTGTCAGTAGTATTTTTGCGACGGGAAACACCGGGGAGCTGTTTTTT.

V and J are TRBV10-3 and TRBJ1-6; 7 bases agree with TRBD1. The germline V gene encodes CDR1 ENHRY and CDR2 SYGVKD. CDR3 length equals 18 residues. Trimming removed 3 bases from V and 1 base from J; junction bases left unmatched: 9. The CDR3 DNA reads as TGTGCCATCAGTGACCCCCCTGCAGGGGGGTCCTATAATTCACCCCTCCACTTT. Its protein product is CAISDPPAGGSYNSPLHF.

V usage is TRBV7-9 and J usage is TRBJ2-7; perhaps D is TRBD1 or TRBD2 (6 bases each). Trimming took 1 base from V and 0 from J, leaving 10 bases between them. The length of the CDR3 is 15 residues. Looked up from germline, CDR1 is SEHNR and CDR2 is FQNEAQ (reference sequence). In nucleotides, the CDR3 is TGTGCCAGCAGCTTAGAGGAGGGGGTCTCCTACGAGCAGTACTTC. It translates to CASSLEEGVSYEQYF.

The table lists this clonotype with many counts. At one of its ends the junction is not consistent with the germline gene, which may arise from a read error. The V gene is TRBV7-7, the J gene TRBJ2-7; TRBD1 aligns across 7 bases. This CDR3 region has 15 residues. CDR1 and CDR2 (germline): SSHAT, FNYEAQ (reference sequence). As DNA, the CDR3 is TGTGCTAGCAGCTTAAACGAGGGACAGCGTAACGAGCAGTACTTC. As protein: CASSLNEGQRNEQYF. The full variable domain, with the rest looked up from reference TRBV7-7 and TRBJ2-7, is GAGVSQSPRYKVTKRGQDVTLRCDPISSHATLYWYQQALGQGPEFLTYFNYEAQPDKSGLPSDRFSAERPEGSISTLTIQRTEQRDSAMYRCASSLNEGQRNEQYFGPGTRLTVT.

The CDR3 sequence: CASSLVGRGRETQYF. For the CDR3, the DNA is TGTGCCAGCAGCTTAGTCGGCAGGGGTAGGGAGACCCAGTACTTC. The rearrangement joins TRBV7-3 to TRBJ2-5; TRBD1 is a possible D gene (6 bases). Trimming removed 2 bases from V and 5 bases from J, with 15 bases in between. The CDR3 totals 15 residues. Germline-derived CDR1 and CDR2 are SGHTA and FQGTGA.

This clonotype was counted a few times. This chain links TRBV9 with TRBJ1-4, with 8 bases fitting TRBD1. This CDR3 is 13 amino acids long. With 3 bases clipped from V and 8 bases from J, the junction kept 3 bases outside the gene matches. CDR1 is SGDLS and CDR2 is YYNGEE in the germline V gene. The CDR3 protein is CASSGRTGEKLFF. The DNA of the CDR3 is TGTGCCAGCAGCGGGCGGACAGGGGAAAAACTGTTTTTT.

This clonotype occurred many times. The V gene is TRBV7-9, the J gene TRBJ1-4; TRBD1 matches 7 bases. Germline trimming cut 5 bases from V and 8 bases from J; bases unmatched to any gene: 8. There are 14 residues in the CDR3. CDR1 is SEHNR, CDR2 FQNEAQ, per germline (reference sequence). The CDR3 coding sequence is TGTGCCAGCAGCCTGACAGGGTTTGGGGAAAAACTGTTTTTT. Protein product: CASSLTGFGEKLFF. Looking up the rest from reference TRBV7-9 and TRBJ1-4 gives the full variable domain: DTGVSQNPRHKITKRGQNVTFRCDPISEHNRLYWYRQTLGQGPEFLTYFQNEAQLEKSRLLSDRFSAERPKGSFSTLEIQRTEQGDSAMYLCASSLTGFGEKLFFGSGTQLSVL.

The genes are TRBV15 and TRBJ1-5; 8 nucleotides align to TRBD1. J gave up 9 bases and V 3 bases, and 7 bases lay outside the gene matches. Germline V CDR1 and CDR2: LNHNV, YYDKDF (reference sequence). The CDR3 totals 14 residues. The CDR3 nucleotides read TGTGCCACCAGCAGCTCGGACAGGGTAGGGCCCCAGCATTTT. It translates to CATSSSDRVGPQHF.

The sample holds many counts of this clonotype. Written as DNA, the CDR3 is TGTGCCACCGTAGGGCACAATGGCTACACCTTC. Translating it yields CATVGHNGYTF. The V gene is TRBV10-3, the J gene TRBJ1-2; D gene unclear. Deletions cut 10 bases from V and 6 bases from J, with 12 bases between. Germline-derived CDR1 and CDR2 are ENHRY and SYGVKD. The CDR3 is 11 amino acids.

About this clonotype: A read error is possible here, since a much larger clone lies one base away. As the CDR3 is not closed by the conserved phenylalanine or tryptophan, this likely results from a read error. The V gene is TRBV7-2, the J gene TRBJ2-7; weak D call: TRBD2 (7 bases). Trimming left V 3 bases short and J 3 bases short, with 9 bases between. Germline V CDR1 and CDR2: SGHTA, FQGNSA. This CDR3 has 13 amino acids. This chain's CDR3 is CASSLGGLYEQYS. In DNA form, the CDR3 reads TGTGCCAGCAGCTTGGGGGGGCTCTACGAGCAGTACTCC.

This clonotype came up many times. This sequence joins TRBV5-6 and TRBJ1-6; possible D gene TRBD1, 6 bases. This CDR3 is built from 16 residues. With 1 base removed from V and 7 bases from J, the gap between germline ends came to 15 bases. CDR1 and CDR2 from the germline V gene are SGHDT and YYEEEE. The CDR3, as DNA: TGTGCCAGCAGCTTGCGGGACACAGGGAGAAATTCACCCCTCCACTTT. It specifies CASSLRDTGRNSPLHF.

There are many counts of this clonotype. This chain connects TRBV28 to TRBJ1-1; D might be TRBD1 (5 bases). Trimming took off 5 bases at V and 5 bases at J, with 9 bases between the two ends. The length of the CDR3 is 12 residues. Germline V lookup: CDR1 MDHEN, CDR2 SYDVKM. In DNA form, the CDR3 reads TGTGCCAGCAGTCCAGGGAGGACTGAAGCTTTCTTT. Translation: CASSPGRTEAFF.

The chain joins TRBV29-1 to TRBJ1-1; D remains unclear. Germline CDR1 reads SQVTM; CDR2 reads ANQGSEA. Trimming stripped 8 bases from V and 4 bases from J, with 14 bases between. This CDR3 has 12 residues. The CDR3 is CSPGPVVTEAFF. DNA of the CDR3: TGCAGCCCTGGACCTGTAGTCACTGAAGCTTTCTTT.

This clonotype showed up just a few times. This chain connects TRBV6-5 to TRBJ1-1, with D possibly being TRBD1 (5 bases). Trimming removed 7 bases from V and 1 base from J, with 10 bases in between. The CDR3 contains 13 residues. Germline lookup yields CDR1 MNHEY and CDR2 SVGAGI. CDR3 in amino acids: CASNGGTNTEAFF. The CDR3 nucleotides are TGTGCCAGCAATGGGGGGACGAACACTGAAGCTTTCTTT.

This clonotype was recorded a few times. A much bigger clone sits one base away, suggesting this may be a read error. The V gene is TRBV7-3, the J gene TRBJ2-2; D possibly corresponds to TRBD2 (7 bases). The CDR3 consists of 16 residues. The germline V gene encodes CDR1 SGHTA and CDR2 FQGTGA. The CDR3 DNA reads TGTGCCAGCAGCTTTCAAGGGGGGGGCAGGACCGGGGAGCCGTTTTTT. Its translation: CASSFQGGGRTGEPFF.

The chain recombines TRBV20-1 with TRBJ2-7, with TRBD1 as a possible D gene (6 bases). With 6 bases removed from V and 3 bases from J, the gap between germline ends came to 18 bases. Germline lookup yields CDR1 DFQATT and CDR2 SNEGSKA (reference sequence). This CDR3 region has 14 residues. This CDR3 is CSAAGGQGFYEQYF. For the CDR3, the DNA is TGCAGTGCCGCAGGCGGGCAGGGGTTCTACGAGCAGTACTTC.

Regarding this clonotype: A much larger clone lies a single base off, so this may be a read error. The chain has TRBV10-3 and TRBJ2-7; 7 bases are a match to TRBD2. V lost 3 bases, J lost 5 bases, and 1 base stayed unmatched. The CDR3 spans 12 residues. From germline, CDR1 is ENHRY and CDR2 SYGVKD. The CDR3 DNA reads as TGTGCCATCAGTGAAGGGAGGGACGAGCAGTACTTC. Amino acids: CAISEGRDEQYF.

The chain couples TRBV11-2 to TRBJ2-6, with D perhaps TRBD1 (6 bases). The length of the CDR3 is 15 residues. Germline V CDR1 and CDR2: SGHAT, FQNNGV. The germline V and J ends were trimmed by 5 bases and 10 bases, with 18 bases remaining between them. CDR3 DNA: TGTGCCAGCAGCCAACAGACAGGCGTCGCTAACGTCCTGACTTTC. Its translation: CASSQQTGVANVLTF. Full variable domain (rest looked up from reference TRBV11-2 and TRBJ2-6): EAGVAQSPRYKIIEKRQSVAFWCNPISGHATLYWYQQILGQGPKLLIQFQNNGVVDDSQLPKDRFSAERLKGVDSTLKIQPAKLEDSAVYLCASSQQTGVANVLTFGAGSRLTVL.